Each of the 30 T cell receptor beta chains below was sequenced from the same sample in a study of beta chain features in type 1 diabetes. Notes on the study in general: For Type 1 diabetes patients, all four CD4+ subsets carried TCRB CDR3s that were moderately but significantly shorter.

Expressed TCRB transcripts were sequenced because the entire RNA isolate underwent reverse transcription. Sequencing was performed with immunoSEQ multiplex PCR; in TCRdb, only in-frame clones are kept and a portion is missing. The profile shows 680,000 or so clones, around an eighth of them singletons. These TCRs' antigens remain unknown. Sequencing was done on a sample of naive CD4+ T cells from blood. These receptors came from a man aged 18 to 35 with type 1 diabetes.

This clone was seen more than once but under ten times. V usage is TRBV13 and J usage is TRBJ2-2, with D unclear. Germline CDR1 PRHDT, CDR2 FYEKMQ (reference sequence). The CDR3 contains 14 residues. V dropped 7 bases and J dropped 4 bases, with 13 bases sitting between them. Here the CDR3 reads CASNGPKGTGELFF. The DNA of the CDR3 is TGTGCCAGCAACGGCCCAAAGGGCACCGGGGAGCTGTTTTTT.

This clone was detected a few times. V usage is TRBV2 and J usage is TRBJ2-3; D ambiguous. Germline-derived CDR1 and CDR2 are SNHLY and FYNNEI. This CDR3 spans 15 amino acids. Between the trimmed V and J ends, which lost 4 bases and 6 bases, there was a span of 17 bases. DNA for the CDR3: TGTGCCAGCAGTGCACTTGAGGTCTCTAGGGATACGCAGTATTTT. Translating it yields CASSALEVSRDTQYF.

The table lists this clone with a few counts. This chain uses TRBV19 with TRBJ2-7, with D possibly matching TRBD1 (5 bases). The CDR3 covers 14 residues. V shed 6 bases and J shed 4 bases, with 16 bases lying between them. CDR1 is LNHDA, CDR2 SQIVND, per germline (reference sequence). CDR3 in DNA: TGTGCCAGTAGGCGACAGTCAAAGGCATACGAGCAGTACTTC. Its protein is CASRRQSKAYEQYF.

This chain joins TRBV30 and TRBJ1-2; possible D gene TRBD1, 5 bases. V lost 0 bases to trimming and J lost 4 bases, with 12 bases between them. The CDR3 consists of 14 residues. From germline, CDR1 is GTSNPN and CDR2 SVGIG (reference sequence). The CDR3 DNA reads as TGTGCCTGGAGTGTCACTACCGGGGGCTATGGCTACACCTTC. As protein: CAWSVTTGGYGYTF.

This clone was recorded a few times. The gene calls are TRBV2 and TRBJ2-6; D is ambiguous. This CDR3 comprises 13 residues. Germline CDR1 is SNHLY and CDR2 is FYNNEI. V was cut by 9 bases and J by 0 bases, with 6 bases left in between. As DNA, the CDR3 is TGTGCCAGAGGGTACTCTGGGGCCAACGTCCTGACTTTC. Translated, it gives CARGYSGANVLTF.

Only a few counts were recorded for this clone. The V call is TRBV7-2, the J call TRBJ2-7; tentatively, D is TRBD1 (6 bases). This CDR3 spans 19 amino acids. Trimming shortened V by 3 bases and J by 4 bases, and 28 bases separated the two germline ends. Germline V gene sequence: CDR1 SGHTA, CDR2 FQGNSA. The CDR3 spells CASSFSPRVAGAFPYEQYF. As DNA, the CDR3 is TGTGCCAGCAGCTTTTCGCCAAGGGTCGCAGGGGCGTTTCCATACGAGCAGTACTTC.

For the CDR3, the DNA is TGTGCCATCACCCCGGGACAGGGGGCTGCCCAGTACTTC. Translation gives CAITPGQGAAQYF. This rearrangement joins TRBV10-3 to TRBJ2-5; 12 bases line up with TRBD1. The V gene's germline CDR1 is ENHRY and CDR2 SYGVKD. The CDR3 is made up of 13 amino acids. V lost 7 bases, J lost 9 bases, and 6 bases stayed unmatched.

V and J are TRBV6-1 and TRBJ2-3, with 7 bases aligning to TRBD2. This CDR3 is 14 amino acids long. Germline CDR1 and CDR2: MNHNS and SASEGT. V trimming: 8 bases; J trimming: 0 bases; junction bases outside the gene matches: 5. CDR3 coding DNA: TGTGCCAGCCGGGAGGACCTTAGCACAGATACGCAGTATTTT. Its translation: CASREDLSTDTQYF.

This clone was counted a few times. The chain uses TRBV6-5 and TRBJ1-6, with 7 bases fitting TRBD1. The CDR3 runs 14 residues. J lost 0 bases, V lost 9 bases, and 2 bases had no gene match. From germline, CDR1 is MNHEY and CDR2 SVGAGI. As DNA, the CDR3 is TGTGCCAGTGCAGGGGGCTCCTATAATTCACCCCTCCACTTT. Protein product: CASAGGSYNSPLHF.

V usage is TRBV5-1 and J usage is TRBJ2-6; possibly TRBD2 for D (5 bases). Trimming stripped 4 bases from V and 3 bases from J, with 20 bases between. Germline loops: CDR1 SGHRS, CDR2 YFSETQ. This CDR3 has 18 residues. CDR3 nucleotide sequence: TGCGCCAGCAGCCTAAAGACTGGAGGCGCGGGTGGGGCCAACGTCCTGACTTTC. Encoded protein: CASSLKTGGAGGANVLTF. The complete variable domain, with remaining parts taken from reference TRBV5-1 and TRBJ2-6, reads KAGVTQTPRYLIKTRGQQVTLSCSPISGHRSVSWYQQTPGQGLQFLFEYFSETQRNKGNFPGRFSGRQFSNSRSEMNVSTLELGDSALYLCASSLKTGGAGGANVLTFGAGSRLTVL.

A few counts support this clone. Other nucleotide sequences from this sample produce the same CDR3. V is TRBV7-9 and J is TRBJ2-5; D ambiguous. The length of the CDR3 is 14 residues. Per the germline V gene, CDR1 is SEHNR and CDR2 is FQNEAQ (reference sequence). Trimming removed 5 bases at V and 5 bases at J, with 15 bases between. CDR3 in amino acids: CASSLRTLRETQYF. As DNA, the CDR3 is TGTGCCAGCAGCCTGAGGACCTTGAGGGAGACCCAGTACTTC. The full variable domain, with the rest looked up from reference TRBV7-9 and TRBJ2-5, is DTGVSQNPRHKITKRGQNVTFRCDPISEHNRLYWYRQTLGQGPEFLTYFQNEAQLEKSRLLSDRFSAERPKGSFSTLEIQRTEQGDSAMYLCASSLRTLRETQYFGPGTRLLVL.

This clone was seen a handful of times. The rearrangement links TRBV9 to TRBJ1-1; 10 nucleotides match TRBD1. The J segment lost 11 bases and the V segment lost 0 bases, leaving 4 bases of the junction unmatched. From germline, CDR1 is SGDLS and CDR2 YYNGEE. The CDR3 covers 13 residues. CDR3 in amino acids: CASSVGDRGFAFF. The CDR3 region has the DNA TGTGCCAGCAGCGTAGGGGACAGGGGATTTGCTTTCTTT.

This clone came up a few times. The rearrangement links TRBV30 to TRBJ2-7; no definite D call. Germline V lookup: CDR1 GTSNPN, CDR2 SVGIG (reference sequence). This CDR3 is 12 amino acids long. Trimming pared 5 bases from V and 2 bases from J, leaving 10 bases between. The CDR3 spells CAWGSLTYEQYF. CDR3 sequence (DNA): TGTGCCTGGGGTTCCCTGACCTACGAGCAGTACTTC.

J is TRBJ1-1 and V is TRBV5-1; maybe TRBD1 (6 bases). The CDR3 has 16 amino acids. The V gene's germline CDR1 is SGHRS and CDR2 YFSETQ. The V end lost 4 bases, the J end lost 2 bases, and 18 bases lay between the germline ends. In DNA, the CDR3 is TGCGCCAGCAGCCCTCGGCCTGGGGGGCAAAACACTGAAGCTTTCTTT. This codes for CASSPRPGGQNTEAFF.

The chain links TRBV7-3 to TRBJ2-1; D perhaps matches TRBD1 (6 bases). There are 14 residues in the CDR3. Germline lookup yields CDR1 SGHTA and CDR2 FQGTGA. With 3 bases removed from V and 8 bases from J, the gap between germline ends came to 14 bases. Written as DNA, the CDR3 is TGTGCCAGCAGCTTCTCAGGGGTAGGGGATGAGCAGTTCTTC. It codes for CASSFSGVGDEQFF.

This clone was seen a few times. This chain uses TRBV4-1 with TRBJ2-7, with TRBD2 identical over 15 bases. The germline V gene encodes CDR1 MGHRA and CDR2 YSYEKL. V lost 1 base, J lost 9 bases, and 7 bases stayed unmatched. The CDR3 is 16 amino acids. The CDR3 spells CASSQVGGLAGGLQYF. The CDR3 region has the DNA TGCGCCAGCAGCCAAGTCGGAGGACTAGCGGGGGGGCTGCAGTACTTC.

A few counts support this clone. V and J are TRBV11-1 and TRBJ1-1; weak D call: TRBD1 (5 bases). The CDR3 is 16 amino acids. Between the trimmed V and J ends, which lost 3 bases and 0 bases, there was a span of 14 bases. Germline values: CDR1 SGHAT, CDR2 FQDESV (reference sequence). Written as DNA, the CDR3 is TGTGCCAGCAGCTTCGCCGGGACTCCCATGAACACTGAAGCTTTCTTT. This encodes CASSFAGTPMNTEAFF.

This clone was counted between two and nine times. The gene calls are TRBV27 and TRBJ1-5; D possibly corresponds to TRBD1 (5 bases). Germline-derived CDR1 and CDR2 are MNHEY and SMNVEV (reference sequence). V was cut by 7 bases and J by 7 bases, with 11 bases left in between. The CDR3 is 12 amino acids. The CDR3 nucleotides are TGTGCCAGCACCAGGGCCGGCCAGCCCCAGCATTTT. This encodes CASTRAGQPQHF.

This clone has just a few counts. The J gene is TRBJ2-3, the V gene TRBV5-4; 9 bases line up with TRBD1. Trimming cost V 0 bases and J 3 bases; bases outside gene matches: 2. The CDR3 contains 15 residues. Germline V gives CDR1 SGHNT, CDR2 YYREEE (reference sequence). The CDR3 region is CASSLGQGETDTQYF. The CDR3 nucleotides read TGTGCCAGCAGCTTGGGACAGGGGGAGACAGATACGCAGTATTTT.

The genes are TRBV6-5 and TRBJ1-6, with D maybe TRBD1 (6 bases). V shed 6 bases and J shed 10 bases, with 10 bases lying between them. The CDR3 extends over 12 amino acids. The germline gives CDR1 MNHEY, CDR2 SVGAGI. CDR3 loop: CASRQGESPLHF. The CDR3 coding sequence is TGTGCCAGCAGACAGGGTGAATCACCCCTCCACTTT.

In its sample, this clone was seen a few times. This CDR3 reads CASSLALQGTATKNIQYF. The CDR3 nucleotides read TGTGCCAGCAGCTTAGCGCTTCAGGGGACAGCCACCAAAAACATTCAGTACTTC. The chain couples TRBV7-2 to TRBJ2-4, with TRBD1 matching 7 bases. In germline, CDR1 is SGHTA, CDR2 FQGNSA. The CDR3 is 18 amino acids. The trim removed 0 bases at V and 2 bases at J, leaving 10 bases unmatched.

This clone turned up a few times. V usage is TRBV10-3 and J usage is TRBJ2-6, with D unresolved. Germline assignment: CDR1 ENHRY and CDR2 SYGVKD. The CDR3 extends over 14 amino acids. Deletions cut 0 bases from V and 2 bases from J, with 2 bases between. The CDR3 DNA reads TGTGCCATCAGTGAGTCTCCTGGGGCCAACGTCCTGACTTTC. Amino acid sequence: CAISESPGANVLTF.

This clone showed up just a few times. The rearrangement joins TRBV6-5 to TRBJ2-5, with D possibly being TRBD1 (5 bases). Per the germline V gene, CDR1 is MNHEY and CDR2 is SVGAGI. The V and J ends lost 7 bases and 5 bases respectively, with 14 bases between them. This CDR3 region has 13 residues. In DNA form, the CDR3 reads TGTGCCAGCACCACAGGCCATGGGGAGACCCAGTACTTC. It translates to CASTTGHGETQYF.

This clone came up a few times. This sequence joins TRBV10-3 and TRBJ2-5; no reliable D call. The germline gives CDR1 ENHRY, CDR2 SYGVKD. The V end was cut by 4 bases, the J end by 7 bases, with 10 bases between. This CDR3 contains 12 residues. The CDR3 coding sequence is TGTGCCATCAGTGGGGATACGGTGACCCAGTACTTC. Its protein product is CAISGDTVTQYF.

The rearrangement links TRBV7-8 to TRBJ2-2, with D possibly TRBD2 on 5 matching bases. The CDR3 has 14 residues. Germline loops: CDR1 SGHVS, CDR2 FQNEAQ. With 1 base removed from V and 6 bases from J, the gap between germline ends came to 9 bases. The CDR3 DNA follows: TGTGCCAGCAGCTTAGAACTAGGTCCCGGGGAGCTGTTTTTT. Protein product: CASSLELGPGELFF.

This clone has just a few counts. The chain uses TRBV27 and TRBJ2-6, with 7 bases lining up with TRBD1. Germline V gene sequence: CDR1 MNHEY, CDR2 SMNVEV (reference sequence). This CDR3 has 16 amino acids. V was pared by 7 bases and J by 0 bases, with 6 bases of the junction left unmatched. CDR3 sequence reads: CASTLQGDSGANVLTF. CDR3 DNA: TGTGCCAGCACCCTTCAGGGGGACTCTGGGGCCAACGTCCTGACTTTC.

This clone was found a few times. The chain is built from TRBV4-1 and TRBJ2-1; 11 bases align to TRBD2. The CDR3 has 15 residues. The junction had 4 bases not matched to a gene; V was cut back by 5 bases and J by 4 bases. Germline CDR1 is MGHRA and CDR2 is YSYEKL. As DNA, the CDR3 is TGCGCCAGCAGCAAGGGACTAGCGGTATACAATGAGCAGTTCTTC. Translated: CASSKGLAVYNEQFF.

Only a few counts were recorded for this clone. This chain connects TRBV19 to TRBJ1-1; 9 bases agree with TRBD1. The V and J ends lost 6 bases and 3 bases, in that order; junction bases with no gene match: 5. CDR3 length: 14 amino acids. Germline CDR1 is LNHDA and CDR2 is SQIVND (reference sequence). CDR3 amino acids: CASSGGQGYTEAFF. For the CDR3, the DNA is TGTGCCAGTAGCGGGGGACAGGGCTACACTGAAGCTTTCTTT.

This clone was found a few times. The chain links TRBV2 to TRBJ1-5; no firm D call. Trimming removed 7 bases from V and 0 bases from J, with 13 bases in between. Germline V CDR1 and CDR2: SNHLY, FYNNEI. The CDR3 is 15 amino acids. This CDR3 is CASTVHRVSNQPQHF. DNA of the CDR3: TGTGCCAGCACTGTTCATCGGGTTAGCAATCAGCCCCAGCATTTT.

The genes are TRBV11-1 and TRBJ2-1, with D perhaps TRBD2 (5 bases). Trimming cost V 0 bases and J 9 bases, with 9 bases left between them. In germline, CDR1 is SGHAT, CDR2 FQDESV (reference sequence). This CDR3 region has 13 residues. CDR3 region: CASSLARGSEQFF. CDR3 coding DNA: TGTGCCAGCAGCTTAGCCCGGGGATCTGAGCAGTTCTTC. Based on the CDR3 plus reference TRBV11-1 and TRBJ2-1, the full variable domain is EAEVAQSPRYKITEKSQAVAFWCDPISGHATLYWYRQILGQGPELLVQFQDESVVDDSQLPKDRFSAERLKGVDSTLKIQPAELGDSAMYLCASSLARGSEQFFGPGTRLTVL.